This TCR beta chain emerged from a study of blood T cells in healthy people across ages. PCR was performed a second time for about 7 to 12 cycles using a sample-barcoded 5' primer and a J-beta primer mix. TCRdb reprocessed the 5' RACE reads via MiXCR and lists one record per CDR3 protein. Among fewer than 1 million distinct CDR3 sequences listed, around two fifths were seen once. The sample holds a few counts of this clonotype. The CDR3 has 14 amino acids. V trimming: 3 bases; J trimming: 3 bases; junction bases outside the gene matches: 4. Each donor had around 9.2 milliliters of peripheral blood drawn.

The TCR originated in a man in his sixties in good health. The genes are TRBV12-3 or TRBV12-4 and TRBJ2-7, with 8 bases lining up with TRBD2. Sequenced sample: blood. The chain's CDR3 is CASSFTSGDYEQYF. The DNA of the CDR3 is TGTGCCAGCAGTTTTACTAGCGGCGACTACGAGCAGTACTTC.